The 26 T cell receptor beta chains given below trace back to one sample, sequenced in a study of shared clonotypes between healthy human individuals. Only in-frame clones appear in the TCRdb table, and some are missing; sequencing was by immunoSEQ multiplex PCR. This table has approximately 1.5 million clones, 95% to 99% appearing once. Specimen: naive CD4+ T cells sorted from blood. As for subset: CD45RA+ positively selected. These receptors were obtained from a man aged 30 to 45 in good health.

This chain's CDR3 is CASSMASSYNEQFF. The CDR3 DNA sequence: TGTGCCAGTAGTATGGCTAGCTCCTACAATGAGCAGTTCTTC. The V call is TRBV19, the J call TRBJ2-1; D is uncertain. V gave up 3 bases and J gave up 0 bases, with 6 bases separating them. The germline V gene encodes CDR1 LNHDA and CDR2 SQIVND (reference sequence). This CDR3 contains 14 residues.

The rearrangement uses TRBV5-5 and TRBJ2-3, with 8 nucleotides matching TRBD1. Germline CDR1 and CDR2: SGHKS and YYEKEE (reference sequence). V lost 2 bases to trimming and J lost 0 bases; unmatched junction nucleotides: 8. The length of the CDR3 is 17 residues. CDR3 coding DNA: TGTGCCAGCAGCTTAAAATGGACAGGGACTAGCACAGATACGCAGTATTTT. This sequence encodes CASSLKWTGTSTDTQYF.

The chain couples TRBV14 to TRBJ2-1; a possible D gene is TRBD1 (5 bases). Germline lookup yields CDR1 SGHDN and CDR2 FVKESK. This CDR3 is built from 14 residues. Trimming shortened V by 2 bases and J by 4 bases, and 9 bases separated the two germline ends. CDR3 bases: TGTGCCAGCAGCCAAACAGGCAGGTACAATGAGCAGTTCTTC. Translation gives CASSQTGRYNEQFF.

CDR3 sequence (DNA): TGTGCCATCAGTGAGTCGACTCCGGGGATATATGGCTACACCTTC. This codes for CAISESTPGIYGYTF. The chain links TRBV10-3 to TRBJ1-2; D is ambiguous. Per the germline V gene, CDR1 is ENHRY and CDR2 is SYGVKD. V lost 0 bases to trimming and J lost 5 bases, with 13 bases between them. The CDR3 is 15 amino acids.

V is TRBV9 and J is TRBJ2-2; no clear D gene. This CDR3 has 14 amino acids. Germline V lookup: CDR1 SGDLS, CDR2 YYNGEE. The V end was cut by 2 bases, the J end by 3 bases, with 8 bases between. This CDR3 is CASSVFRDTGELFF. The CDR3 coding sequence is TGTGCCAGCAGCGTTTTCCGGGACACCGGGGAGCTGTTTTTT.

This chain uses TRBV18 with TRBJ2-5; D may be TRBD1 (6 bases). The CDR3 is 13 amino acids. Between the trimmed V and J ends, which lost 5 bases and 2 bases, there was a span of 9 bases. Germline loops: CDR1 KGHSH, CDR2 LQKENI. The CDR3 DNA sequence: TGTGCCAGCTCAACAGGACAGCAAGAGACCCAGTACTTC. It codes for CASSTGQQETQYF.

A word on this clone: Different DNA sequences within this sample yield the same CDR3. V and J are TRBV29-1 and TRBJ1-2; D might be TRBD1 (5 bases). The CDR3 has 12 residues. V lost 4 bases to trimming and J lost 0 bases, with 6 bases between them. Per germline, CDR1 SQVTM and CDR2 ANQGSEA. CDR3 sequence (DNA): TGCAGCGTTGGGGGGGCTAACTATGGCTACACCTTC. Translating it yields CSVGGANYGYTF. Full variable domain (rest looked up from reference TRBV29-1 and TRBJ1-2): SAVISQKPSRDICQRGTSLTIQCQVDSQVTMMFWYRQQPGQSLTLIATANQGSEATYESGFVIDKFPISRPNLTFSTLTVSNMSPEDSSIYLCSVGGANYGYTFGSGTRLTVV.

For this clone: This CDR3 is also generated by other DNA sequences in the sample. V gene TRBV5-4 combines with J gene TRBJ2-5; tentatively, D is TRBD2 (6 bases). Germline V CDR1 and CDR2: SGHNT, YYREEE (reference sequence). The CDR3 length is 13 residues. V gave up 0 bases and J gave up 3 bases, with 6 bases separating them. CDR3 amino acids: CASSLGGEETQYF. The CDR3 DNA reads as TGTGCCAGCAGCTTGGGGGGGGAAGAGACCCAGTACTTC.

This chain connects TRBV10-3 to TRBJ2-5; TRBD1 matches 12 bases. Germline trimming cut 3 bases from V and 11 bases from J; bases unmatched to any gene: 10. Germline V gene sequence: CDR1 ENHRY, CDR2 SYGVKD. The CDR3 spans 15 residues. CDR3 bases: TGTGCCATCAGTGACCCCGGGGGGACAGGGGGCCCGCAGTACTTC. It is translated as CAISDPGGTGGPQYF.

The chain couples TRBV9 to TRBJ2-7, with 9 bases fitting TRBD1. The CDR3 has 15 residues. Germline V gives CDR1 SGDLS, CDR2 YYNGEE. V lost 3 bases and J lost 5; bases outside the gene matches: 9. The CDR3 bases are TGTGCCAGCAGCGCCCTCGGGACAGGGCCCCACGAGCAGTACTTC. It codes for CASSALGTGPHEQYF.

Worth noting for this clone: Other nucleotide sequences in the sample specify the same CDR3. V usage is TRBV11-3 and J usage is TRBJ1-2; D is ambiguous. V dropped 5 bases and J dropped 2 bases, with 9 bases sitting between them. The CDR3 has 13 amino acids. Germline CDR1 is SGHNT and CDR2 is YENEEA. The CDR3 DNA reads as TGTGCCAGCAGCCTGGACGGCAACTATGGCTACACCTTC. It specifies CASSLDGNYGYTF.

The chain couples TRBV9 to TRBJ2-1; TRBD2 agrees at 11 bases. The germline V gene encodes CDR1 SGDLS and CDR2 YYNGEE. CDR3 length: 16 amino acids. The junction had 11 bases not matched to a gene; V was cut back by 3 bases and J by 9 bases. The CDR3: CASSAHGTSGESEQFF. The CDR3 DNA reads TGTGCCAGCAGCGCACACGGGACTAGCGGCGAGAGTGAGCAGTTCTTC.

The chain is built from TRBV2 and TRBJ2-7; 7 positions match TRBD2. V trimming: 3 bases; J trimming: 2 bases; junction bases outside the gene matches: 7. The CDR3 consists of 15 residues. Germline loops: CDR1 SNHLY, CDR2 FYNNEI. Here the CDR3 DNA reads TGTGCCAGCAGTGATGAAGGCGGGAGTGCCTACGAGCAGTACTTC. Translating it yields CASSDEGGSAYEQYF.

J is TRBJ2-1 and V is TRBV6-1; D is unresolved. Trimming shortened V by 5 bases and J by 1 base, and 9 bases separated the two germline ends. This CDR3 has 14 amino acids. Per the germline V gene, CDR1 is MNHNS and CDR2 is SASEGT. CDR3 sequence (DNA): TGTGCCAGCAGTTCAATTTGGTCCTACAATGAGCAGTTCTTC. Protein sequence: CASSSIWSYNEQFF.

This chain links TRBV6-1 with TRBJ1-2, with a weak D call TRBD1 (5 bases). Trimming shortened V by 2 bases and J by 4 bases, and 8 bases separated the two germline ends. The CDR3 is 13 amino acids. Looked up from germline, CDR1 is MNHNS and CDR2 is SASEGT. The CDR3 sequence is CASSEYRLYGYTF. The CDR3 DNA reads as TGTGCCAGCAGTGAATACAGGCTCTATGGCTACACCTTC.

The chain links TRBV18 to TRBJ2-1; D tentatively reads TRBD1 or TRBD2 (5 bases each). Germline CDR1 and CDR2: KGHSH and LQKENI. The V end was cut by 4 bases, the J end by 5 bases, with 21 bases between. This CDR3 has 17 residues. CDR3 in DNA: TGTGCCAGCTCACACCGGGGCATAGCCCCAGACCACAATGAGCAGTTCTTC. It specifies CASSHRGIAPDHNEQFF.

The V and J genes are TRBV27 and TRBJ2-3, with D perhaps TRBD1 (6 bases). Germline CDR1 MNHEY, CDR2 SMNVEV (reference sequence). The ends were cut back, 3 bases at V and 5 bases at J, with 9 bases in the middle. CDR3 length equals 13 residues. CDR3 sequence: CASSFTGRDTQYF. DNA of the CDR3: TGTGCCAGCAGTTTCACAGGGAGAGATACGCAGTATTTT.

The CDR3 here is CASSALVSVYEQYF. The CDR3 DNA sequence: TGTGCCAGCAGTGCCTTAGTTTCCGTATACGAGCAGTACTTC. J is TRBJ2-7 and V is TRBV6-1; no reliable D call. Germline V CDR1 and CDR2: MNHNS, SASEGT. This CDR3 spans 14 amino acids. V was shortened by 4 bases and J by 4 bases, with 14 bases between the two germline ends.

As to this clone: This CDR3 is also generated by other DNA sequences in the sample. The rearrangement links TRBV29-1 to TRBJ2-7; D is perhaps TRBD1 (5 bases). This CDR3 contains 12 residues. Germline assignment: CDR1 SQVTM and CDR2 ANQGSEA. V lost 6 bases, J lost 0 bases, and 9 bases lay in between. CDR3 in amino acids: CSVERGSYEQYF. In nucleotides, the CDR3 is TGCAGCGTGGAAAGGGGCTCCTACGAGCAGTACTTC.

The rearrangement links TRBV5-5 to TRBJ2-5; D ambiguous. V gave up 0 bases and J gave up 2 bases, with 8 bases separating them. Germline CDR1 and CDR2: SGHKS and YYEKEE (reference sequence). The CDR3 spans 14 residues. CDR3 sequence reads: CASSLAPGQETQYF. In DNA, the CDR3 is TGTGCCAGCAGCTTGGCCCCAGGTCAAGAGACCCAGTACTTC.

The rearrangement links TRBV9 to TRBJ1-3, with no clear D. This CDR3 comprises 18 residues. Trimming pared 4 bases from V and 8 bases from J, leaving 28 bases between. Germline V gene sequence: CDR1 SGDLS, CDR2 YYNGEE. This CDR3 is CASSSRQLQSLRADTIYF. CDR3 in DNA: TGTGCCAGCAGCAGCAGACAATTACAATCCCTAAGGGCGGACACCATATATTTT.

The gene calls are TRBV4-3 and TRBJ2-6; D is undetermined. Germline CDR1 reads LGHNA; CDR2 reads YSLEER. V was clipped by 0 bases and J by 0 bases, with 12 bases between them. The CDR3 sequence is 18 residues long. DNA for the CDR3: TGCGCCAGCAGCCAAGATATCCCCCGGGTCTCTGGGGCCAACGTCCTGACTTTC. Encoded protein: CASSQDIPRVSGANVLTF.

This chain connects TRBV5-4 to TRBJ1-1; possibly TRBD1 for D (5 bases). This CDR3 contains 14 residues. Per germline, CDR1 SGHNT and CDR2 YYREEE (reference sequence). The V end was cut by 4 bases, the J end by 1 base, with 11 bases between. The CDR3: CASSRGFANTEAFF. The CDR3 nucleotides are TGTGCCAGCAGCAGGGGTTTTGCGAACACTGAAGCTTTCTTT.

The genes are TRBV29-1 and TRBJ2-3, with 8 positions matching TRBD1. V trimming: 6 bases; J trimming: 3 bases; junction bases outside the gene matches: 5. The CDR3 spans 13 residues. Germline CDR1 SQVTM, CDR2 ANQGSEA. CDR3 sequence (DNA): TGCAGCGTGAAGGACAGGGCGACAGATACGCAGTATTTT. Translated: CSVKDRATDTQYF.

A word on this clone: The sample contains more than one DNA sequence encoding this CDR3. V and J are TRBV15 and TRBJ2-7; maybe TRBD2 (5 bases). This CDR3 has 14 residues. The V end lost 0 bases, the J end lost 3 bases, and 9 bases lay between the germline ends. CDR1 is LNHNV, CDR2 YYDKDF, per germline (reference sequence). The CDR3 sequence: CATSRDVGVYEQYF. The CDR3 DNA reads as TGTGCCACCAGCAGAGATGTCGGGGTCTACGAGCAGTACTTC.

The genes are TRBV7-9 and TRBJ1-1; 8 bases are a match to TRBD1. V was clipped by 4 bases and J by 1 base; unmatched bases: 14. Germline V gene lookup returns CDR1 SEHNR and CDR2 FQNEAQ (reference sequence). The CDR3 length is 18 residues. The CDR3 reads CASSSKAGAGGRNTEAFF. The CDR3 coding sequence is TGTGCCAGCAGCTCGAAGGCTGGGGCAGGGGGCCGGAACACTGAAGCTTTCTTT.